This TCR beta chain was captured in a study of CD8 T cells in ankylosing spondylitis. TCRdb analysed the 5' RACE reads with MiXCR anew, one entry per CDR3 protein. The sample has some 300,000 distinct CDR3 sequences, under 25% seen once. The receptor comes from a female donor with ankylosing spondylitis or in good health (not recorded which). Source material: blood, either unsorted or a sorted T cell fraction (not recorded which).

CDR3 DNA sequence: TGTGCCAGCAGCGCCAGACTAGTTGATACGCAGTATTTT. Translating gives CASSARLVDTQYF. The gene calls are TRBV9 and TRBJ2-3; tentative D call: TRBD2 (6 bases). The CDR3 sequence is 13 residues long. Germline V gene lookup returns CDR1 SGDLS and CDR2 YYNGEE. The V end lost 3 bases, the J end lost 6 bases, and 11 bases lay between the germline ends.